This TCR beta chain emerged from a study of cytomegalovirus exposure and HLA in healthy donors. This clone was counted only a few times. The antigen is unknown. The study ran its PCR with 60 Vbeta and 13 Jbeta primers. Clones were sequenced by immunoSEQ multiplex PCR, and TCRdb holds only the in-frame ones, with some missing. The table lists 220,000 or so clones, about 70% of them singletons. Overall study findings and caveats: Per published accounts, TCR beta sequences correctly predicted the HLA-A and HLA-B alleles of most subjects.

The CDR3 consists of 15 residues. J gave up 5 bases and V 3 bases, and 7 bases lay outside the gene matches. Germline values: CDR1 MDHEN, CDR2 SYDVKM. This TCR was sampled from a woman in her twenties or thirties in good health and CMV-seronegative. The specimen sequenced was PBMCs. The V call is TRBV28, the J call TRBJ1-5; TRBD1 agrees at 7 bases. The CDR3 sequence is CASSFPTGVYQPQHF. CDR3 sequence (DNA): TGTGCCAGCAGTTTCCCAACAGGGGTCTATCAGCCCCAGCATTTT.